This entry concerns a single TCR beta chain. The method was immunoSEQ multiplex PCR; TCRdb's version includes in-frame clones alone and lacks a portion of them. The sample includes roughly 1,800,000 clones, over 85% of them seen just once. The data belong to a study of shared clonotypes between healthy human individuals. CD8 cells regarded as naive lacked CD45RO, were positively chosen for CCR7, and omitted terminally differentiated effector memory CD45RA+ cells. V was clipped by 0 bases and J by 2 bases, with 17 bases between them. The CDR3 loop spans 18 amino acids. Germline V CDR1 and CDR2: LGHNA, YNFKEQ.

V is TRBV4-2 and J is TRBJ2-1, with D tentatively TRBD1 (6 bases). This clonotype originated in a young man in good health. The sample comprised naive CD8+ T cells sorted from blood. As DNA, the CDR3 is TGTGCCAGCAGCCAAGATTTGATTGAGACAGGTACCTACAATGAGCAGTTCTTC. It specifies CASSQDLIETGTYNEQFF.